A single sample is the source of the 22 T cell receptor beta chains below, sequenced in a study of cytomegalovirus exposure and HLA in healthy donors. PCR employed 60 Vbeta and 13 Jbeta primers. The table came from immunoSEQ multiplex PCR; TCRdb's copy has only in-frame clones and leaves some out. The profile covers 90,000 to 100,000 clones, with around 67% appearing a single time and over 2% taken by the ten largest. Sequences were obtained from PBMCs. The receptors here all came from a man aged 45 to 65 in good health and CMV-seronegative.

The J gene is TRBJ2-3, the V gene TRBV28; D is ambiguous. The CDR3 runs to 11 residues. Between the trimmed V and J ends, which lost 10 bases and 5 bases, there was a span of 10 bases. CDR1 is MDHEN, CDR2 SYDVKM, per germline. CDR3: CATHLIDTQYF. The CDR3 coding sequence is TGTGCCACCCACTTGATAGATACGCAGTATTTT.

In the case of this clone: An end of the junction differs from the germline gene, which may be a read error. V is TRBV7-9 and J is TRBJ1-1; possibly TRBD1 for D (6 bases). CDR3 length: 13 residues. Germline-derived CDR1 and CDR2 are SEHNR and FQNEAQ (reference sequence). The CDR3 is CSSERTANTEAFF. The CDR3 DNA sequence: TGTTCCAGCGAACGGACAGCGAACACTGAAGCTTTCTTT.

This clone was observed a handful of times. The chain is built from TRBV10-3 and TRBJ2-1; 14 bases map to TRBD2. Germline assignment: CDR1 ENHRY and CDR2 SYGVKD. The CDR3 contains 18 residues. The J segment lost 0 bases and the V segment lost 4 bases, leaving 5 bases of the junction unmatched. The CDR3 here is CAISGLAGGPLSYNEQFF. In DNA form, the CDR3 reads TGTGCCATCAGTGGACTAGCGGGGGGGCCCCTCTCCTACAATGAGCAGTTCTTC.

The chain carries TRBV6-1 and TRBJ1-3; 9 positions agree with TRBD1. The CDR3 sequence is 14 residues long. Germline trimming cut 6 bases from V and 2 bases from J; bases unmatched to any gene: 2. Germline CDR1 and CDR2: MNHNS and SASEGT. The CDR3 sequence is CASSGQGTGNTIYF. The CDR3 coding sequence is TGTGCCAGCAGCGGACAGGGGACTGGAAACACCATATATTTT.

The chain joins TRBV6-6 to TRBJ2-1, with a tentative D call TRBD2 (5 bases). The CDR3 contains 15 residues. Trimming took off 4 bases at V and 6 bases at J, with 16 bases between the two ends. CDR1 and CDR2 from the germline V gene are MNHNY and SVGAGI (reference sequence). In nucleotides, the CDR3 is TGTGCCAGCAGTTCGGAGCCTAGGAGCGGCAATGAGCAGTTCTTC. Residues: CASSSEPRSGNEQFF.

The J gene is TRBJ2-7, the V gene TRBV7-9; 8 bases align to TRBD1. The CDR3 extends over 14 amino acids. V trimming: 5 bases; J trimming: 5 bases; junction bases outside the gene matches: 8. CDR1 SEHNR and CDR2 FQNEAQ come from the germline V gene (reference sequence). Here the CDR3 reads CASSQRQGRNEQYF. The DNA for the CDR3 is TGTGCCAGCAGCCAGCGACAGGGGAGAAACGAGCAGTACTTC. Drawing the rest from reference TRBV7-9 and TRBJ2-7, the complete variable domain is DTGVSQNPRHKITKRGQNVTFRCDPISEHNRLYWYRQTLGQGPEFLTYFQNEAQLEKSRLLSDRFSAERPKGSFSTLEIQRTEQGDSAMYLCASSQRQGRNEQYFGPGTRLTVT.

The chain is built from TRBV9 and TRBJ2-2, with 15 bases that match TRBD2. The CDR3 is 17 residues long. Germline trimming cut 4 bases from V and 4 bases from J; bases unmatched to any gene: 5. Germline values: CDR1 SGDLS, CDR2 YYNGEE. The CDR3 protein is CASSFGLAGGSTGELFF. DNA for the CDR3: TGTGCCAGCAGCTTCGGACTAGCGGGAGGGAGCACCGGGGAGCTGTTTTTT. The full variable domain, in which reference TRBV9 and TRBJ2-2 provide the parts outside the CDR3, is DSGVTQTPKHLITATGQRVTLRCSPRSGDLSVYWYQQSLDQGLQFLIQYYNGEERAKGNILERFSAQQFPDLHSELNLSSLELGDSALYFCASSFGLAGGSTGELFFGEGSRLTVL.

The J gene is TRBJ2-6, the V gene TRBV6-1; D not resolved. V lost 8 bases and J 0 bases, leaving 8 bases between the germline ends. Germline V gives CDR1 MNHNS, CDR2 SASEGT. The CDR3 loop spans 14 amino acids. CDR3 DNA: TGTGCCAGCGATTCCGGCTCTGGGGCCAACGTCCTGACTTTC. Its protein product is CASDSGSGANVLTF.

The rearrangement uses TRBV5-4 and TRBJ1-5; the D gene is possibly TRBD1 (5 bases). Trimming took off 0 bases at V and 8 bases at J, with 18 bases between the two ends. This CDR3 contains 16 residues. The V gene's germline CDR1 is SGHNT and CDR2 YYREEE (reference sequence). CDR3 residues: CASSLGPGERGEPQHF. The CDR3 region has the DNA TGTGCCAGCAGCTTGGGACCGGGGGAAAGAGGGGAGCCCCAGCATTTT.

The rearrangement links TRBV11-2 to TRBJ1-3; TRBD1 matches at 9 bases. The CDR3 is 17 residues long. Germline-derived CDR1 and CDR2 are SGHAT and FQNNGV. The J segment lost 0 bases and the V segment lost 2 bases, leaving 5 bases of the junction unmatched. The DNA for the CDR3 is TGTGCCAGCAGCTTACAGGGACAGGGTACCTCTGGAAACACCATATATTTT. Translation: CASSLQGQGTSGNTIYF.

This clone was detected a few times. This chain connects TRBV28 to TRBJ2-7, with 8 bases matching TRBD1. The CDR3 extends over 14 amino acids. With 3 bases clipped from V and 4 bases from J, the junction kept 5 bases outside the gene matches. Per the germline V gene, CDR1 is MDHEN and CDR2 is SYDVKM. The CDR3 region has the DNA TGTGCCAGCAGTTTCCCCGGGACAGGTTACGAGCAGTACTTC. It codes for CASSFPGTGYEQYF.

The chain has TRBV6-5 and TRBJ2-7; D not certain. This CDR3 comprises 16 residues. Trimming took off 0 bases at V and 10 bases at J, with 22 bases between the two ends. Germline CDR1 is MNHEY and CDR2 is SVGAGI. CDR3 sequence: CASSYSKTELSARQYF. CDR3 bases: TGTGCCAGCAGTTACTCGAAAACAGAACTTTCTGCGCGACAGTACTTC.

J is TRBJ1-5 and V is TRBV11-2; a possible D gene is TRBD1 (6 bases). The CDR3 consists of 15 residues. CDR1 and CDR2 (germline): SGHAT, FQNNGV. V was shortened by 5 bases and J by 5 bases, with 16 bases between the two germline ends. CDR3 coding DNA: TGTGCCAGCAGCCGTAACAGGGAAAAGGATCAGCCCCAGCATTTT. Protein product: CASSRNREKDQPQHF.

This chain joins TRBV28 and TRBJ1-5; D might be TRBD1 (6 bases). The V end was cut by 6 bases, the J end by 1 base, with 16 bases between. In germline, CDR1 is MDHEN, CDR2 SYDVKM. This CDR3 has 16 residues. The DNA of the CDR3 is TGTGCCAGCAGAAGCGGACAGCAGTCGAGCAATCAGCCCCAGCATTTT. Protein sequence: CASRSGQQSSNQPQHF.

About this clone: Other DNA sequences from this sample encode an identical CDR3 as well. V and J are TRBV6-1 and TRBJ2-3; 12 bases match TRBD2. V trimming: 4 bases; J trimming: 1 base; junction bases outside the gene matches: 0. The CDR3 is 15 residues long. Germline CDR1 is MNHNS and CDR2 is SASEGT. CDR3 residues: CASSGLAGGTDTQYF. The CDR3 nucleotides are TGTGCCAGCAGTGGACTAGCGGGAGGCACAGATACGCAGTATTTT.

The V and J genes are TRBV11-2 and TRBJ2-7, with 10 bases aligning to TRBD2. In germline, CDR1 is SGHAT, CDR2 FQNNGV. Trimming cost V 6 bases and J 3 bases; bases outside gene matches: 8. The CDR3 extends over 15 amino acids. The CDR3 nucleotides are TGTGCCAGCAGACGACCGGGACTAGCGATCTACGAGCAGTACTTC. Protein: CASRRPGLAIYEQYF.

The chain carries TRBV4-2 and TRBJ2-3; D is possibly TRBD1 (5 bases). Trimming left V 4 bases short and J 2 bases short, with 7 bases between. The CDR3 is made up of 13 amino acids. Germline V gene lookup returns CDR1 LGHNA and CDR2 YNFKEQ. CDR3 protein: CASSPGNTDTQYF. Here the CDR3 DNA reads TGTGCCAGCAGCCCAGGGAACACAGATACGCAGTATTTT.

This clone came up once. This sequence joins TRBV28 and TRBJ2-1; a weak D match, TRBD2 (7 bases). This CDR3 has 16 residues. In germline, CDR1 is MDHEN, CDR2 SYDVKM. Trimming cost V 7 bases and J 6 bases, with 22 bases left between them. CDR3: CASTLRGAGAINEQFF. In DNA form, the CDR3 reads TGTGCCAGCACACTAAGGGGGGCGGGAGCTATCAATGAGCAGTTCTTC.

This clone was counted a few times. The genes are TRBV18 and TRBJ2-5; 9 positions match TRBD2. The germline CDR1 and CDR2 sequences are KGHSH and LQKENI. The CDR3 spans 14 residues. The junction had 4 bases not matched to a gene; V was cut back by 4 bases and J by 4 bases. The CDR3 bases are TGTGCCAGCTCACGTAGCGGGAGTGCAGAGACCCAGTACTTC. This translates into CASSRSGSAETQYF.

The V and J genes are TRBV21-1 and TRBJ1-5. TRBV21-1 is marked as a pseudogene. The CDR3 is 15 amino acids. The CDR3 loop is CASSKPACPVQPQHF. Written as DNA, the CDR3 is TGTGCCAGCAGCAAACCTGCGTGCCCCGTTCAGCCCCAGCATTTT.

This clone was counted a single time. The V and J genes are TRBV5-1 and TRBJ2-3; 13 bases map to TRBD2. The germline CDR1 and CDR2 sequences are SGHRS and YFSETQ. This CDR3 is built from 13 residues. The ends lost 2 bases at V and 14 bases at J; junction bases unmatched: 5. The CDR3 reads CASSFTSGRAPYF. The DNA for the CDR3 is TGCGCCAGCAGCTTTACTAGCGGGAGGGCCCCGTATTTT.

A remark on this clone: The junction departs from germline at one end; a sequencing error may be responsible. The J gene is TRBJ2-1, the V gene TRBV7-7; 9 bases fit TRBD2. Germline CDR1 and CDR2: SSHAT and FNYEAQ (reference sequence). There are 16 residues in the CDR3. The CDR3 here is CASSLRASGTHNEQFF. DNA for the CDR3: TGTGCTAGCAGCCTACGAGCTAGCGGGACTCACAATGAGCAGTTCTTC.